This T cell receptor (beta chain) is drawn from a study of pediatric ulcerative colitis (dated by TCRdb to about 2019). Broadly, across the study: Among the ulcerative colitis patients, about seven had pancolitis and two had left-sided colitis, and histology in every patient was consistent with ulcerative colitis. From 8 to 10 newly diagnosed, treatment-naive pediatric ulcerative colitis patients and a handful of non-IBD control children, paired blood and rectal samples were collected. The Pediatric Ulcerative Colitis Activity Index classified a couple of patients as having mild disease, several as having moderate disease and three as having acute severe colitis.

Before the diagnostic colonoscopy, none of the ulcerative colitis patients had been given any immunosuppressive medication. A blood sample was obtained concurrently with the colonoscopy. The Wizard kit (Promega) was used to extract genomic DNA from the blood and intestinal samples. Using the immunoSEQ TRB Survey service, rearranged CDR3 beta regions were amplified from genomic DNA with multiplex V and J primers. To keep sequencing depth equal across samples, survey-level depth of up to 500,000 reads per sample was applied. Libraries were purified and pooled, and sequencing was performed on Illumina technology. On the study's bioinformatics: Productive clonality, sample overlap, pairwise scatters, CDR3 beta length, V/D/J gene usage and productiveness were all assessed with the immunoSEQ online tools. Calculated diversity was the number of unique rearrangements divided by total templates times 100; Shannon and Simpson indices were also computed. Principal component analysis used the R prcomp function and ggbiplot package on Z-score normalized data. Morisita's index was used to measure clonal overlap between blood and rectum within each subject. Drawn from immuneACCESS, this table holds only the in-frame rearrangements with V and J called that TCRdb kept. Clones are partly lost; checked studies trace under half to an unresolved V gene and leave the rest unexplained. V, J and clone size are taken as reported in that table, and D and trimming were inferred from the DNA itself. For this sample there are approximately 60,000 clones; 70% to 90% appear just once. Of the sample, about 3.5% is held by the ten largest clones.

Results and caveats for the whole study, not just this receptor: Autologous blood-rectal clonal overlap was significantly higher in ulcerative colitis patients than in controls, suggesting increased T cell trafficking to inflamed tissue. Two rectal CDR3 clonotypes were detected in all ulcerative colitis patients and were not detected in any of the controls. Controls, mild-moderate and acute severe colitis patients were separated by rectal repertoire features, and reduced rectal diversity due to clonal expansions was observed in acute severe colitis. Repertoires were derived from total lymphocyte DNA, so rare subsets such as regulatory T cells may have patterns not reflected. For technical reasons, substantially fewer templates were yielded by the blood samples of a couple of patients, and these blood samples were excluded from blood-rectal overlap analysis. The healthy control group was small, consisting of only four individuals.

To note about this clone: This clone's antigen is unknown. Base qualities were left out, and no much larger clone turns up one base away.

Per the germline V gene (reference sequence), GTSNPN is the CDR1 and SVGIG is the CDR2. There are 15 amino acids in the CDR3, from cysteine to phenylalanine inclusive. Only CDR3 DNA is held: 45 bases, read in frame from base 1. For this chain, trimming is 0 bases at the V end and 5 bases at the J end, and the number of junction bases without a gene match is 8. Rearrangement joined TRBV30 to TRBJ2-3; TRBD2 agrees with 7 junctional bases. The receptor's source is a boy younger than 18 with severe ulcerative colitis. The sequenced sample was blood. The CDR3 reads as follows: CAWSVWGGRGDTQYF. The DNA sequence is TGTGCCTGGAGTGTATGGGGGGGGAGAGGAGATACGCAGTATTTT.